The 21 T cell receptor beta chains presented below share a single source sample, sequenced in a study of cytomegalovirus exposure and HLA in healthy donors. In the PCR, 60 Vbeta and 13 Jbeta primers were used. TCRdb keeps only in-frame clones here, not all; method: immunoSEQ multiplex PCR. The data contain about 190,000 clones, 65% to 75% of them singletons. Sequencing was done on a sample of PBMCs. The receptors derive from a man under 40 in good health and CMV-seropositive.

This clone was counted only a few times. V gene TRBV6-6 combines with J gene TRBJ2-3, with 13 nucleotides matching TRBD2. Germline loops: CDR1 MNHNY, CDR2 SVGAGI (reference sequence). The ends lost 8 bases at V and 5 bases at J; junction bases unmatched: 7. The CDR3 is made up of 15 amino acids. CDR3 region: CASQLAGGGGDTQYF. Written as DNA, the CDR3 is TGTGCCAGCCAACTAGCGGGAGGGGGTGGAGATACGCAGTATTTT.

The chain uses TRBV9 and TRBJ2-3, with 8 positions matching TRBD1. This CDR3 region has 16 residues. Losses at the gene ends were 0 bases for V and 2 bases for J; bases not matched to a gene: 5. The germline gives CDR1 SGDLS, CDR2 YYNGEE. CDR3 DNA: TGTGCCAGCAGCGTAGGTTTGGACAGGGACACAGATACGCAGTATTTT. Translating it yields CASSVGLDRDTDTQYF.

J is TRBJ2-6 and V is TRBV7-2; 9 bases are shared with TRBD1. The CDR3 is made up of 18 amino acids. Unmatched junction bases numbered 9, after V lost 2 bases and J lost 4 bases. In germline, CDR1 is SGHTA, CDR2 FQGNSA. This CDR3 is CASSLMTGGVAGANVLTF. As DNA, the CDR3 is TGTGCCAGCAGCTTAATGACAGGGGGTGTCGCCGGGGCCAACGTCCTGACTTTC.

The chain carries TRBV7-6 and TRBJ1-5, with TRBD1 matching 8 bases. The germline CDR1 and CDR2 sequences are SGHVS and FNYEAQ. Trimming at V came to 1 base and at J to 7 bases, leaving 12 bases not matched to a gene. The CDR3 runs to 17 residues. CDR3 sequence (DNA): TGTGCCAGCAGCTTAGATTCGCGGCAGGGGGCAGGACAGCCCCAGCATTTT. Its protein is CASSLDSRQGAGQPQHF.

The rearrangement links TRBV19 to TRBJ2-5; 7 bases align to TRBD2. The germline gives CDR1 LNHDA, CDR2 SQIVND (reference sequence). V shed 4 bases, J shed 0 bases, and the junction held 5 bases outside the gene matches. This CDR3 spans 15 amino acids. CDR3 residues: CASSRGGPNQETQYF. CDR3 nucleotides: TGTGCCAGTAGTAGGGGGGGACCTAACCAAGAGACCCAGTACTTC.

This rearrangement joins TRBV28 to TRBJ2-7, with 13 nucleotides matching TRBD2. V was pared by 6 bases and J by 6 bases, with 5 bases of the junction left unmatched. CDR3 size: 14 residues. The V gene's germline CDR1 is MDHEN and CDR2 SYDVKM. CDR3 bases: TGTGCCAGCAGGCCGGGACTAGCGGGAACCGAGCAGTACTTC. Its translation is CASRPGLAGTEQYF.

V is TRBV4-1 and J is TRBJ2-6, with 8 bases lining up with TRBD1. This CDR3 region has 17 residues. Germline loops: CDR1 MGHRA, CDR2 YSYEKL. V trimming: 4 bases; J trimming: 0 bases; junction bases outside the gene matches: 5. The CDR3 loop is CASSRGQGNSGANVLTF. The CDR3 nucleotides read TGCGCCAGCAGCCGCGGACAGGGAAACTCTGGGGCCAACGTCCTGACTTTC.

V usage is TRBV13 and J usage is TRBJ1-2; 7 bases are a match to TRBD1. The trim removed 1 base at V and 9 bases at J, leaving 5 bases unmatched. CDR3 size: 13 residues. The germline V gene encodes CDR1 PRHDT and CDR2 FYEKMQ (reference sequence). DNA for the CDR3: TGTGCCAGCAGCTTAGATGGGACAGATCGCTACACCTTC. Its translation is CASSLDGTDRYTF.

This rearrangement joins TRBV15 to TRBJ2-2; D unresolved. Trimming took off 3 bases at V and 1 base at J, with 15 bases between the two ends. The germline V gene encodes CDR1 LNHNV and CDR2 YYDKDF (reference sequence). This CDR3 is 17 amino acids long. CDR3 bases: TGTGCCACCAGCAGTAGAGCCCCTTCGGTGAACACCGGGGAGCTGTTTTTT. It specifies CATSSRAPSVNTGELFF.

The chain combines TRBV2 with TRBJ2-5, with 10 nucleotides matching TRBD1. TRBJ2-7 matches the DNA end more closely, so the J call is doubtful. Per germline, CDR1 SNHLY and CDR2 FYNNEI. The CDR3 length is 15 residues. Here the CDR3 DNA reads TGTGCCAGCGATGGGACAGGGGTGTTCCCCTACGAGCAGTACTTC. Its translation is CASDGTGVFPYEQYF.

V gene TRBV11-2 combines with J gene TRBJ2-4; 7 bases fit TRBD2. With 6 bases clipped from V and 3 bases from J, the junction kept 5 bases outside the gene matches. The CDR3 is 14 residues long. Per germline, CDR1 SGHAT and CDR2 FQNNGV. As DNA, the CDR3 is TGTGCCAGCAGGAAACCGGGGGGCAAAAACATTCAGTACTTC. Encoded protein: CASRKPGGKNIQYF.

This clone was seen a single time. This same CDR3 is encoded by further DNA sequences in the sample. The V call is TRBV11-3, the J call TRBJ2-1; tentatively, D is TRBD2 (6 bases). From germline, CDR1 is SGHNT and CDR2 YENEEA. This CDR3 spans 13 amino acids. Trimming took 6 bases from V and 7 from J, leaving 13 bases between them. The chain's CDR3 is CASSLGTLNEQFF. In nucleotides, the CDR3 is TGTGCCAGCAGTCTCGGGACTTTAAATGAGCAGTTCTTC.

This sequence joins TRBV6-6 and TRBJ2-7; perhaps TRBD1 as D (5 bases). V was pared by 5 bases and J by 2 bases, with 13 bases between. Per the germline V gene, CDR1 is MNHNY and CDR2 is SVGAGI (reference sequence). The length of the CDR3 is 14 residues. CDR3: CASSLGQGTYEQYF. The DNA for the CDR3 is TGTGCCAGCAGTCTCGGGCAGGGAACCTACGAGCAGTACTTC.

V and J are TRBV6-5 and TRBJ2-7; 9 nucleotides agree with TRBD1. With V trimmed by 8 bases and J by 3 bases, 2 bases remained unmatched. The CDR3 spans 12 residues. Per germline, CDR1 MNHEY and CDR2 SVGAGI. As DNA, the CDR3 is TGTGCCAGCTCGACAGGGGGCTACGAGCAGTACTTC. Protein: CASSTGGYEQYF.

This clone appeared once. The rearrangement links TRBV5-1 to TRBJ2-3; D possibly corresponds to TRBD2 (5 bases). This CDR3 has 15 residues. The germline V and J ends were trimmed by 3 bases and 5 bases, with 16 bases remaining between them. Germline CDR1 reads SGHRS; CDR2 reads YFSETQ. The CDR3 loop reads CASSSREPGLDTQYF. CDR3 sequence (DNA): TGCGCCAGCAGCTCCAGAGAGCCGGGGTTAGATACGCAGTATTTT.

V gene TRBV7-2 combines with J gene TRBJ2-5; 7 nucleotides match TRBD2. Near its end, the DNA agrees better with TRBJ2-7, so the J call may be wrong. CDR1 SGHTA and CDR2 FQGNSA come from the germline V gene. The CDR3 is 13 amino acids. This chain's CDR3 is CASSRDYTYEQYF. The CDR3 nucleotides read TGTGCCAGCAGCCGGGACTATACCTACGAGCAGTACTTC.

This sequence joins TRBV19 and TRBJ1-2; D possibly corresponds to TRBD1 (5 bases). Germline CDR1 is LNHDA and CDR2 is SQIVND (reference sequence). V was shortened by 6 bases and J by 2 bases, with 13 bases between the two germline ends. The CDR3 runs to 14 residues. This CDR3 is CASSGGRGNYGYTF. The CDR3 DNA reads TGTGCCAGTAGCGGAGGGAGGGGAAACTATGGCTACACCTTC.

This sequence joins TRBV4-3 and TRBJ2-3; D uncertain. This CDR3 spans 17 amino acids. Trimming took 4 bases from V and 0 from J, leaving 17 bases between them. Per germline, CDR1 LGHNA and CDR2 YSLEER. The CDR3 DNA reads TGCGCCAGCAGCCCGACTGATAGCACCCTCAGCACAGATACGCAGTATTTT. Translated: CASSPTDSTLSTDTQYF.

The sample holds a few counts of this clone. The chain combines TRBV20-1 with TRBJ1-4; D is unclear. Germline V gene data show CDR1 as DFQATT and CDR2 as SNEGSKA (reference sequence). The CDR3 spans 10 residues. V gave up 5 bases and J gave up 8 bases, with 6 bases separating them. DNA of the CDR3: TGCAGTGCTGAACAGGAAAAACTGTTTTTT. Translated: CSAEQEKLFF.

J is TRBJ2-3 and V is TRBV5-1; TRBD2 matches 14 bases. There are 17 residues in the CDR3. Per the germline V gene, CDR1 is SGHRS and CDR2 is YFSETQ. J gave up 6 bases and V 7 bases, and 13 bases lay outside the gene matches. CDR3 sequence reads: CASGWTSGGPSRDTQYF. CDR3 sequence (DNA): TGCGCCAGCGGCTGGACTAGCGGGGGGCCAAGTAGGGATACGCAGTATTTT.

The J gene is TRBJ1-1, the V gene TRBV14; D is undetermined. The germline V gene has CDR1 SGHDN and CDR2 FVKESK. Trimming took 0 bases from V and 8 from J, leaving 13 bases between them. The CDR3 extends over 14 amino acids. DNA for the CDR3: TGTGCCAGCAGCCAAGAGGGAGGGAGACGAGAAGCTTTCTTT. It codes for CASSQEGGRREAFF. Combining the CDR3 with reference TRBV14 and TRBJ1-1 gives the whole variable domain EAGVTQFPSHSVIEKGQTVTLRCDPISGHDNLYWYRRVMGKEIKFLLHFVKESKQDESGMPNNRFLAERTGGTYSTLKVQPAELEDSGVYFCASSQEGGRREAFFGQGTRLTVV.